These 28 T cell receptor beta chains originate from one sample sequenced in a study of technical replicates of blood from several donors. The repertoire was sequenced with immunoSEQ multiplex PCR; TCRdb's copy has only in-frame clones and lacks some. The sample has about 61,000 clones; approximately 97% are singletons. Sequenced input: T cells isolated from PBMCs. These receptors were obtained from a human donor in good health.

This chain joins TRBV2 and TRBJ2-1; no clear D gene. Germline CDR1 SNHLY, CDR2 FYNNEI. Trimming left V 6 bases short and J 0 bases short, with 15 bases between. This CDR3 has 16 amino acids. The chain's CDR3 is CASSVTSIGSYNEQFF. The CDR3 bases are TGTGCCAGCAGCGTTACTTCTATCGGCTCCTACAATGAGCAGTTCTTC.

The V call is TRBV2, the J call TRBJ2-7; 11 nucleotides line up with TRBD1. This CDR3 has 14 amino acids. Trimming removed 6 bases from V and 4 bases from J; junction bases left unmatched: 5. In germline, CDR1 is SNHLY, CDR2 FYNNEI. The CDR3 coding sequence is TGTGCCAGCAGCGGGACAGGGGGTGGGTACGAGCAGTACTTC. This codes for CASSGTGGGYEQYF.

The chain combines TRBV9 with TRBJ1-1; no clear D. CDR3 length equals 13 residues. CDR1 is SGDLS and CDR2 is YYNGEE in the germline V gene. Trimming cost V 0 bases and J 4 bases, with 7 bases left between them. CDR3 sequence: CASSVERTTEAFF. As DNA, the CDR3 is TGTGCCAGCAGCGTAGAGCGGACCACTGAAGCTTTCTTT.

The chain employs TRBV19 and TRBJ1-2; 9 bases are a match to TRBD1. The germline gives CDR1 LNHDA, CDR2 SQIVND (reference sequence). V was clipped by 5 bases and J by 8 bases; unmatched bases: 15. CDR3 length: 16 amino acids. The CDR3 DNA reads TGTGCCAGTAGTTCCCCACCCGGGACAGGGTTGGGCGGCTACACCTTC. This codes for CASSSPPGTGLGGYTF.

V usage is TRBV11-2 and J usage is TRBJ1-5; TRBD1 is a possible D gene (6 bases). The germline gives CDR1 SGHAT, CDR2 FQNNGV. The CDR3 contains 15 residues. V lost 2 bases, J lost 4 bases, and 12 bases lay in between. The CDR3, as DNA: TGTGCCAGCAGCTTAACCAGGGGTGCGAATCAGCCCCAGCATTTT. This codes for CASSLTRGANQPQHF. Together with reference TRBV11-2 and TRBJ1-5, the CDR3 gives the full variable domain: EAGVAQSPRYKIIEKRQSVAFWCNPISGHATLYWYQQILGQGPKLLIQFQNNGVVDDSQLPKDRFSAERLKGVDSTLKIQPAKLEDSAVYLCASSLTRGANQPQHFGDGTRLSIL.

V usage is TRBV5-1 and J usage is TRBJ2-7, with D perhaps matching TRBD1 (6 bases). Trimming took 1 base from V and 0 from J, leaving 23 bases between them. Germline V gene sequence: CDR1 SGHRS, CDR2 YFSETQ. The CDR3 runs to 19 residues. The CDR3 region is CASSLTGFPLSSFSYEQYF. The CDR3 DNA reads as TGCGCCAGCAGCTTGACAGGGTTCCCTCTGTCCTCCTTCTCCTACGAGCAGTACTTC.

The chain is built from TRBV27 and TRBJ1-1; 7 nucleotides line up with TRBD1. The trim removed 10 bases at V and 0 bases at J, leaving 11 bases unmatched. This CDR3 comprises 15 residues. The germline V gene encodes CDR1 MNHEY and CDR2 SMNVEV (reference sequence). This CDR3 is CATRQGVLVNTEAFF. The DNA for the CDR3 is TGTGCCACCCGTCAGGGGGTGTTGGTGAACACTGAAGCTTTCTTT.

This sequence joins TRBV5-1 and TRBJ1-2; D gene ambiguous. Trimming cost V 1 base and J 3 bases, with 10 bases left between them. Germline lookup yields CDR1 SGHRS and CDR2 YFSETQ. This CDR3 region has 14 residues. This chain's CDR3 is CASSLPGEHYGYTF. The CDR3 region has the DNA TGCGCCAGCAGCTTGCCGGGAGAGCACTATGGCTACACCTTC.

The chain carries TRBV29-1 and TRBJ2-7; 7 positions agree with TRBD1. V lost 6 bases, J lost 4 bases, and 6 bases stayed unmatched. This CDR3 has 12 amino acids. Germline CDR1 reads SQVTM; CDR2 reads ANQGSEA. The CDR3 coding sequence is TGCAGCGTCCAGGGGGAAGGTTACGAGCAGTACTTC. Translated: CSVQGEGYEQYF.

This clone occurred once. This rearrangement joins TRBV7-8 to TRBJ2-2, with 8 bases aligning to TRBD2. Losses at the gene ends were 2 bases for V and 4 bases for J; bases not matched to a gene: 3. The germline V gene has CDR1 SGHVS and CDR2 FQNEAQ. The CDR3 loop spans 15 amino acids. CDR3 in amino acids: CASSLKRERTGELFF. CDR3 DNA sequence: TGTGCCAGCAGCTTAAAGCGGGAGCGCACCGGGGAGCTGTTTTTT.

Only one count was recorded for this clone. The chain recombines TRBV6-1 with TRBJ1-1; D gene ambiguous. This CDR3 region has 15 residues. With 6 bases removed from V and 4 bases from J, the gap between germline ends came to 18 bases. The V gene's germline CDR1 is MNHNS and CDR2 SASEGT. CDR3 sequence: CASRALGGLVTEAFF. The CDR3 nucleotides read TGTGCCAGCAGGGCCCTGGGAGGTTTGGTCACTGAAGCTTTCTTT.

The chain recombines TRBV5-4 with TRBJ2-1, with a tentative D call TRBD2 (6 bases). The length of the CDR3 is 17 residues. CDR1 SGHNT and CDR2 YYREEE come from the germline V gene (reference sequence). The V end was cut by 4 bases, the J end by 2 bases, with 19 bases between. CDR3: CASSPAGVADPYNEQFF. The CDR3 DNA reads as TGTGCCAGCAGCCCCGCTGGGGTAGCGGACCCCTACAATGAGCAGTTCTTC.

This chain joins TRBV28 and TRBJ1-1; D unclear. The V end lost 3 bases, the J end lost 4 bases, and 18 bases lay between the germline ends. This CDR3 region has 16 residues. Germline V gene sequence: CDR1 MDHEN, CDR2 SYDVKM. The DNA of the CDR3 is TGTGCCAGCAGTTTCCCCATTCCCTCCCGGGGCACTGAAGCTTTCTTT. It yields the protein CASSFPIPSRGTEAFF.

This chain connects TRBV29-1 to TRBJ1-1; D is unresolved. The germline V gene has CDR1 SQVTM and CDR2 ANQGSEA. Between the trimmed V and J ends, which lost 5 bases and 3 bases, there was a span of 10 bases. There are 12 residues in the CDR3. The CDR3, as DNA: TGCAGCGTTCTATATCGGGACACTGAAGCTTTCTTT. Translation gives CSVLYRDTEAFF.

The chain has TRBV6-1 and TRBJ1-5; TRBD1 matches at 9 bases. The CDR3 runs to 16 residues. With V trimmed by 3 bases and J by 0 bases, 3 bases remained unmatched. Germline V gene sequence: CDR1 MNHNS, CDR2 SASEGT. The CDR3 nucleotides are TGTGCCAGCAGTGAGGGACAGGGATATAGCAATCAGCCCCAGCATTTT. This sequence encodes CASSEGQGYSNQPQHF.

The genes are TRBV28 and TRBJ2-3; 8 nucleotides align to TRBD2. Trimming cost V 5 bases and J 2 bases; bases outside gene matches: 6. Germline CDR1 and CDR2: MDHEN and SYDVKM. There are 15 residues in the CDR3. As DNA, the CDR3 is TGTGCCAGCAGTCTACTAGCGGCATCCACAGATACGCAGTATTTT. It codes for CASSLLAASTDTQYF.

The chain recombines TRBV19 with TRBJ2-7; no clear D. Trimming shortened V by 5 bases and J by 3 bases, and 8 bases separated the two germline ends. CDR3 size: 12 residues. The germline V gene has CDR1 LNHDA and CDR2 SQIVND (reference sequence). This CDR3 is CASSEAGYEQYF. The CDR3 coding sequence is TGTGCCAGTAGTGAGGCTGGCTACGAGCAGTACTTC.

The chain links TRBV4-1 to TRBJ2-7; the match to TRBD1 covers 9 bases. This CDR3 is 15 amino acids long. V was clipped by 1 base and J by 2 bases; unmatched bases: 3. The germline V gene has CDR1 MGHRA and CDR2 YSYEKL. CDR3: CASSQVWDRAYEQYF. CDR3 in DNA: TGCGCCAGCAGCCAAGTGTGGGACAGGGCCTACGAGCAGTACTTC.

The chain has TRBV5-1 and TRBJ1-1; no reliable D call. Germline-derived CDR1 and CDR2 are SGHRS and YFSETQ. Trimming stripped 3 bases from V and 1 base from J, with 16 bases between. This CDR3 is 16 amino acids long. The DNA for the CDR3 is TGCGCCAGCAGCTCTGAGGGCGCAGAGTGGAACACTGAAGCTTTCTTT. Amino acids: CASSSEGAEWNTEAFF.

V is TRBV11-3 and J is TRBJ2-1, with 10 bases identical to TRBD2. This CDR3 has 14 amino acids. V was clipped by 5 bases and J by 4 bases; unmatched bases: 2. Germline CDR1 and CDR2: SGHNT and YENEEA. For the CDR3, the DNA is TGTGCCAGCAGCCCTAGCGGGAGTTACAATGAGCAGTTCTTC. This gives the protein CASSPSGSYNEQFF. The whole variable domain, filled in from reference TRBV11-3 and TRBJ2-1, reads EAGVVQSPRYKIIEKKQPVAFWCNPISGHNTLYWYLQNLGQGPELLIRYENEEAVDDSQLPKDRFSAERLKGVDSTLKIQPAELGDSAVYLCASSPSGSYNEQFFGPGTRLTVL.

The chain recombines TRBV2 with TRBJ1-1; D call uncertain. This CDR3 has 11 amino acids. Trimming took off 8 bases at V and 4 bases at J, with 8 bases between the two ends. Germline CDR1 and CDR2: SNHLY and FYNNEI. The CDR3: CASPRSTEAFF. The CDR3 bases are TGTGCCAGCCCAAGGAGCACTGAAGCTTTCTTT.

The V call is TRBV28, the J call TRBJ2-7, with D unclear. Germline V gene data show CDR1 as MDHEN and CDR2 as SYDVKM. Trimming took 3 bases from V and 2 from J, leaving 23 bases between them. There are 18 residues in the CDR3. CDR3 nucleotides: TGTGCCAGCAGTTTCACCCACTTGAATTTCAACGAAACCTACGAGCAGTACTTC. Its protein product is CASSFTHLNFNETYEQYF.

This chain joins TRBV20-1 and TRBJ1-1; no clear D. CDR1 and CDR2 (germline): DFQATT, SNEGSKA (reference sequence). The V gene lost 3 bases and the J gene lost 7 bases, with 9 bases spanning the gap. The CDR3 is 11 amino acids. As DNA, the CDR3 is TGCAGTGCTAGTTCCGGGATTGAAGCTTTCTTT. This sequence encodes CSASSGIEAFF.

The rearrangement links TRBV13 to TRBJ2-7; D perhaps matches TRBD2 (6 bases). Germline lookup yields CDR1 PRHDT and CDR2 FYEKMQ (reference sequence). CDR3 size: 14 residues. V lost 6 bases and J 2 bases, leaving 14 bases between the germline ends. The CDR3 region has the DNA TGTGCCAGCAGGCTCGGGGGAAGCCCCTACGAGCAGTACTTC. Its protein product is CASRLGGSPYEQYF.

This clone was recorded only once. This chain links TRBV5-4 with TRBJ2-7; 7 bases line up with TRBD2. Unmatched junction bases numbered 7, after V lost 1 base and J lost 3 bases. Germline V CDR1 and CDR2: SGHNT, YYREEE (reference sequence). This CDR3 is 15 amino acids long. The CDR3 protein is CASSLWAGVRYEQYF. The CDR3 region has the DNA TGTGCCAGCAGCTTGTGGGCGGGAGTCCGCTACGAGCAGTACTTC.

This chain joins TRBV5-1 and TRBJ2-1; 12 nucleotides line up with TRBD2. The CDR3 spans 15 residues. CDR1 is SGHRS, CDR2 YFSETQ, per germline. After removal of 7 bases from V and 7 bases from J, the junction contained 9 bases not matched to a gene. In DNA form, the CDR3 reads TGCGCCAGCTCGATCCTAGCGGGAGGGCTAAATGAGCAGTTCTTC. Translation: CASSILAGGLNEQFF.

In DNA, the CDR3 is TGCGCCAGCAGCCAATTAGCGGGGGAAAATGAGCAGTTCTTC. Protein sequence: CASSQLAGENEQFF. The V call is TRBV5-1, the J call TRBJ2-1, with TRBD2 matching over 9 bases. V shed 4 bases, J shed 7 bases, and the junction held 6 bases outside the gene matches. Germline-derived CDR1 and CDR2 are SGHRS and YFSETQ. The CDR3 contains 14 residues.

This clone was picked up one time. The chain recombines TRBV28 with TRBJ1-4; D not resolved. The CDR3 consists of 14 residues. Trimming shortened V by 6 bases and J by 10 bases, and 18 bases separated the two germline ends. Germline V gene data show CDR1 as MDHEN and CDR2 as SYDVKM. The CDR3 sequence is CASSRPGLDAKLFF. DNA for the CDR3: TGTGCCAGCAGCCGCCCGGGGTTAGATGCAAAACTGTTTTTT.